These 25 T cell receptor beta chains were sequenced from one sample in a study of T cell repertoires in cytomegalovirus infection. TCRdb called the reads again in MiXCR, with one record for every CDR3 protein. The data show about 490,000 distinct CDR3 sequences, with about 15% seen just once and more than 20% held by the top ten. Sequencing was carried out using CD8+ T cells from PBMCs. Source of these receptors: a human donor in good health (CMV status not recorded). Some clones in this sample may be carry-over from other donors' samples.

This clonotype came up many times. The CDR3: CASSLVAGTAPGELFF. The CDR3 DNA follows: TGTGCCAGCAGCTTAGTCGCAGGGACAGCCCCCGGGGAGCTGTTTTTT. V usage is TRBV7-2 and J usage is TRBJ2-2, with 7 bases identical to TRBD1. There are 16 residues in the CDR3. With V trimmed by 1 base and J by 6 bases, 8 bases remained unmatched. Germline V gives CDR1 SGHTA, CDR2 FQGNSA.

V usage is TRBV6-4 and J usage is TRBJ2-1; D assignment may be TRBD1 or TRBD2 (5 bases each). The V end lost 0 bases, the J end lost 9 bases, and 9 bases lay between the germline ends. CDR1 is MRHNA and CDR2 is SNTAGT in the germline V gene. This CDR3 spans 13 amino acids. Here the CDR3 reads CASSDSAGTEQFF. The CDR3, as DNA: TGTGCCAGCAGTGACTCGGCAGGGACTGAGCAGTTCTTC.

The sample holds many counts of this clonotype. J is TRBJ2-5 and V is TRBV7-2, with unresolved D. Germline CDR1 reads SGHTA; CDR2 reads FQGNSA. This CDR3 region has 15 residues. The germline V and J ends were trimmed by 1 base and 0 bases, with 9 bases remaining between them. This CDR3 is CASSLVIRHQETQYF. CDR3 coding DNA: TGTGCCAGCAGCTTAGTAATTAGACACCAAGAGACCCAGTACTTC.

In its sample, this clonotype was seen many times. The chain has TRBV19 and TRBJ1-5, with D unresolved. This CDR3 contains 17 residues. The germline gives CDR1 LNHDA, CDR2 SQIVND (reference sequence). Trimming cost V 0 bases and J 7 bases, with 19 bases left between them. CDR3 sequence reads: CASSIELSALYRQPQHF. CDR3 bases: TGTGCCAGTAGTATAGAGTTATCAGCCCTCTACAGACAGCCCCAGCATTTT.

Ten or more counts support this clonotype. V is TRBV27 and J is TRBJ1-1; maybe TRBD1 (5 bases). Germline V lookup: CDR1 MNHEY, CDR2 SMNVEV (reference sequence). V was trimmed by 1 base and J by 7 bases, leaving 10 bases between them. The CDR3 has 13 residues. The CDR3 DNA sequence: TGTGCCAGCAGTTTATTCACGGGGCATGAAGCTTTCTTT. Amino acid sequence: CASSLFTGHEAFF.

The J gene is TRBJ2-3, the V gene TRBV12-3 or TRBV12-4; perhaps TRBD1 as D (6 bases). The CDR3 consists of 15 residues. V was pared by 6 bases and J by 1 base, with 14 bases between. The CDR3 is CASSDQGSGTDTQYF. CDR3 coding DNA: TGTGCCAGCAGCGACCAGGGGTCGGGCACAGATACGCAGTATTTT.

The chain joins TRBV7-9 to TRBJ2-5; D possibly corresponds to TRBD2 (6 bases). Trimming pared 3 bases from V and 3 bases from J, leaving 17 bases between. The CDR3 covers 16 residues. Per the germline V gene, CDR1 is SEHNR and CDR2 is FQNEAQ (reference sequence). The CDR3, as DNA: TGTGCCAGCAGCTTTTTCGGGGGTCGGGAAAAAGAGACCCAGTACTTC. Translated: CASSFFGGREKETQYF.

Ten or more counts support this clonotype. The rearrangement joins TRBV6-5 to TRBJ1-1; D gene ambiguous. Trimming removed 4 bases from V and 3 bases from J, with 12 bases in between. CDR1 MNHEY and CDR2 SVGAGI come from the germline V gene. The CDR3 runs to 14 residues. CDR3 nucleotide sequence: TGTGCCAGCAGTTTGACCGGGGATTACACTGAAGCTTTCTTT. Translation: CASSLTGDYTEAFF.

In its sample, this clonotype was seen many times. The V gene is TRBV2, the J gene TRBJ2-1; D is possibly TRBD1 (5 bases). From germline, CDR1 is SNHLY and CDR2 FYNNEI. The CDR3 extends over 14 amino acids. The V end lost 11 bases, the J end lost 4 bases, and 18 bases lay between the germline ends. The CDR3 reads CARSAGFPYNEQFF. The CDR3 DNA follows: TGTGCCCGATCAGCAGGGTTTCCATACAATGAGCAGTTCTTC.

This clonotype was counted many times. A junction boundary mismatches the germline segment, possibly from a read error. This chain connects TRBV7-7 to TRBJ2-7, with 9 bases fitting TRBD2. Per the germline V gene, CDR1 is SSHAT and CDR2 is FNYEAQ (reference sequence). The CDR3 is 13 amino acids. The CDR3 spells CASSLAGADEQYF. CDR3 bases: TGTGCTAGCAGCTTAGCGGGAGCGGACGAGCAGTACTTC.

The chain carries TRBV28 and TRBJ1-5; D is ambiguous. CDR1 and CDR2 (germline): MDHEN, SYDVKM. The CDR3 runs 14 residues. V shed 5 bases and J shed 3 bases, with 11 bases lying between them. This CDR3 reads CASSPDRSNQPQHF. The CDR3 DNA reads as TGTGCCAGCAGTCCGGACCGCTCCAATCAGCCCCAGCATTTT.

The CDR3 coding sequence is TGTGCCAGCAGCTTCCGGGATGAGGCTGAAAAACTGTTTTTT. It specifies CASSFRDEAEKLFF. The gene calls are TRBV7-9 and TRBJ1-4, with no clear D. Germline loops: CDR1 SEHNR, CDR2 FQNEAQ (reference sequence). V lost 3 bases and J 7 bases, leaving 12 bases between the germline ends. The CDR3 sequence is 14 residues long.

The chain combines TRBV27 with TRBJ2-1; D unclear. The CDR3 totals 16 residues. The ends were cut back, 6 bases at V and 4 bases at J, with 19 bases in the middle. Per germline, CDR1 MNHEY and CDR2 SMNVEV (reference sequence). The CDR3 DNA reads TGTGCCAGCAGAGTGACGACTTACGGCCCATACAATGAGCAGTTCTTC. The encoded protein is CASRVTTYGPYNEQFF.

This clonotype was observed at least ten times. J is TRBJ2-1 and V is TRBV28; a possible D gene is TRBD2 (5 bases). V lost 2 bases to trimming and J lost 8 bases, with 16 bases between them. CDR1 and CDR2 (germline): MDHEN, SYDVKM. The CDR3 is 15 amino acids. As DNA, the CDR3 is TGTGCCAGCAGTTTAAGGAGCGGCTTCGCGTATGAGCAGTTCTTC. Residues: CASSLRSGFAYEQFF.

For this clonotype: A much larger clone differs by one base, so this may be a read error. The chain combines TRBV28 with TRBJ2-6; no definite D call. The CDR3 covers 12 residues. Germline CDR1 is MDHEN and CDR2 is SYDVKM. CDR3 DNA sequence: TGTCCCAGCAGTTTCGGGCAGAACGTCCTGACTTTC. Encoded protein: CPSSFGQNVLTF.

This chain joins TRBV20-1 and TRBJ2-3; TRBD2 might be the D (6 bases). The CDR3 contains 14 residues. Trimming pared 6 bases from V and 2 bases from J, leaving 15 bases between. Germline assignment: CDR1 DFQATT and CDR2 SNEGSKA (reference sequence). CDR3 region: CSAKGLLNTDTQYF. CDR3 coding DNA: TGCAGTGCCAAGGGACTGTTAAACACAGATACGCAGTATTTT.

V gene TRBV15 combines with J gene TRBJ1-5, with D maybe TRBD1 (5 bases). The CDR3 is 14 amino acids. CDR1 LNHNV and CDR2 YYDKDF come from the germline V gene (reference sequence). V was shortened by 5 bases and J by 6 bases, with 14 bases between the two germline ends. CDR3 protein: CATSPRTTGQPQHF. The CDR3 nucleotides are TGTGCCACCAGCCCGAGGACTACAGGTCAGCCCCAGCATTTT.

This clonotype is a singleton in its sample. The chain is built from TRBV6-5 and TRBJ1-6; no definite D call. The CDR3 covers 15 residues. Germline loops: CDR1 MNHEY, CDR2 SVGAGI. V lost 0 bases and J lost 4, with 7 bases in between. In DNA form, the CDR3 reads TGTGCCAGCAGTTACTCGAACAGTTATAATTCACCCCTCCACTTT. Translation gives CASSYSNSYNSPLHF.

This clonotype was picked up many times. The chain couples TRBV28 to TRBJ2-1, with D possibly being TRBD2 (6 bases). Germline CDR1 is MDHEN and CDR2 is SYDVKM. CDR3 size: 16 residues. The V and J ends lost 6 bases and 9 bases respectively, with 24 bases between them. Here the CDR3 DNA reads TGTGCCAGCAGCCCTCTTGCGGGGAGTCGTTGGGGTGAGCAGTTCTTC. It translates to CASSPLAGSRWGEQFF.

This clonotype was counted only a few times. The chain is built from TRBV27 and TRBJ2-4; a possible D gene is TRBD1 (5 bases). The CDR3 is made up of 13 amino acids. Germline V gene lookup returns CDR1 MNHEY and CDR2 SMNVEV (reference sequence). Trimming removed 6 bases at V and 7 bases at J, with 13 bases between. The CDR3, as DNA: TGTGCCAGCAGCGTGGTAGACAGTAACATTCAGTACTTC. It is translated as CASSVVDSNIQYF.

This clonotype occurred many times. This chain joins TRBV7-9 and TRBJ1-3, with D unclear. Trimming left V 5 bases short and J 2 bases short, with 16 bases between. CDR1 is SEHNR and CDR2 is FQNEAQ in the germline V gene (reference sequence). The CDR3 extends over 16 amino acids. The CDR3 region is CASSQLTDGPGNTIYF. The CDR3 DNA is TGTGCCAGCAGCCAGCTCACCGACGGACCTGGAAACACCATATATTTT.

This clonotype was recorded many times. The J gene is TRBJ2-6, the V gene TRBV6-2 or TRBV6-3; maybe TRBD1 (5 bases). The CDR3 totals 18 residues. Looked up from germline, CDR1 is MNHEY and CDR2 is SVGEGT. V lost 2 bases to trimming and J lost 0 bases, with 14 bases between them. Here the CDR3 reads CASSYGAGHHSGANVLTF. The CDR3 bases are TGTGCCAGCAGTTACGGGGCAGGGCACCACTCTGGGGCCAACGTCCTGACTTTC.

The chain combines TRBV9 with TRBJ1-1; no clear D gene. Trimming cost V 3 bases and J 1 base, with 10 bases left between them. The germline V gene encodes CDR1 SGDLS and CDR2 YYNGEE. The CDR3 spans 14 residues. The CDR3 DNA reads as TGTGCCAGCAGCGCCTCACTATCGAACACTGAAGCTTTCTTT. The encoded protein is CASSASLSNTEAFF.

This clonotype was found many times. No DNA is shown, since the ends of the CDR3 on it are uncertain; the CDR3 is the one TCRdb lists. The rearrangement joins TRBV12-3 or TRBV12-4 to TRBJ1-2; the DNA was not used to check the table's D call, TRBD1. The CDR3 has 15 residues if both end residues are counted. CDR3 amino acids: CASSSSWDREYGYTF.

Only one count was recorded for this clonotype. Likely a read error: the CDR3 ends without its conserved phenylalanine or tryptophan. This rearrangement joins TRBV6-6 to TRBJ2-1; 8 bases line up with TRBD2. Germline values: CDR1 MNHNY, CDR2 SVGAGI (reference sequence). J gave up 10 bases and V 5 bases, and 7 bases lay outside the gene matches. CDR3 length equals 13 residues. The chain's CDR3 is CASSTPGGYEQFL. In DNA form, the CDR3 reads TGTGCCAGCAGTACGCCGGGGGGGTACGAGCAGTTCTTA.